The 19 T cell receptor beta chains below all came from one sample that was sequenced in a study of cytomegalovirus exposure and HLA in healthy donors. Vbeta (60) and Jbeta (13) primers were used in the PCR. The assay was immunoSEQ multiplex PCR, and TCRdb's table has in-frame clones only and misses some. The data show around 71,000 clones, with about 60% seen just once and 5.7% held by the top ten. Material for sequencing was PBMCs. All receptors come from a man aged 25-40 years in good health and CMV-seropositive.

The chain links TRBV7-3 to TRBJ2-3; no clear D. V gave up 1 base and J gave up 6 bases, with 8 bases separating them. Germline V gene data show CDR1 as SGHTA and CDR2 as FQGTGA. The CDR3 has 13 amino acids. CDR3 bases: TGTGCCAGCAGCTTAAGTCCGAGGGATACGCAGTATTTT. The encoded protein is CASSLSPRDTQYF.

In its sample, this clone was seen a few times. The chain employs TRBV6-4 and TRBJ2-1; a possible D gene is TRBD1 (6 bases). Germline CDR1 MRHNA, CDR2 SNTAGT. V lost 4 bases and J lost 5, with 12 bases in between. CDR3 length equals 14 residues. The CDR3 nucleotides are TGTGCCAGCAGTGCGGACGGACAGCACAATGAGCAGTTCTTC. Its translation: CASSADGQHNEQFF.

This clone has a single count. The V and J genes are TRBV9 and TRBJ2-3; TRBD2 matches at 11 bases. CDR1 is SGDLS, CDR2 YYNGEE, per germline. This CDR3 spans 18 amino acids. V lost 0 bases to trimming and J lost 0 bases; unmatched junction nucleotides: 6. CDR3 DNA: TGTGCCAGCAGCGTAGTACCTAGCGGGGGGCAAAGCACAGATACGCAGTATTTT. Protein sequence: CASSVVPSGGQSTDTQYF.

The chain links TRBV7-8 to TRBJ1-5; maybe TRBD1 (5 bases). Germline assignment: CDR1 SGHVS and CDR2 FQNEAQ. V was shortened by 1 base and J by 3 bases, with 10 bases between the two germline ends. The CDR3 contains 15 residues. The CDR3 DNA sequence: TGTGCCAGCAGCTTAGGACGGGGGATCAATCAGCCCCAGCATTTT. It codes for CASSLGRGINQPQHF.

The rearrangement uses TRBV5-4 and TRBJ2-1; weak D call: TRBD1 (6 bases). Germline V gives CDR1 SGHNT, CDR2 YYREEE (reference sequence). Trimming cost V 4 bases and J 0 bases, with 14 bases left between them. The CDR3 extends over 16 amino acids. CDR3 in DNA: TGTGCCAGCAGCCCTTGGACAGCCGGCTCCTACAATGAGCAGTTCTTC. As protein: CASSPWTAGSYNEQFF.

CDR3: CASSFTPTREQYF. The CDR3 DNA follows: TGTGCCAGCAGCTTCACCCCGACGAGGGAGCAGTACTTC. The J gene is TRBJ2-7, the V gene TRBV7-8; D gene unclear. V was clipped by 3 bases and J by 7 bases, with 13 bases between them. The germline gives CDR1 SGHVS, CDR2 FQNEAQ. This CDR3 spans 13 amino acids.

In this sample, this clone turned up a few times. The V gene is TRBV18, the J gene TRBJ1-3, with 7 bases identical to TRBD1. The germline V gene has CDR1 KGHSH and CDR2 LQKENI. This CDR3 spans 18 amino acids. V lost 4 bases, J lost 0 bases, and 12 bases stayed unmatched. The CDR3 loop is CASSRDSASNPSGNTIYF. Written as DNA, the CDR3 is TGTGCCAGCTCACGGGACAGCGCCTCGAACCCCTCTGGAAACACCATATATTTT.

This chain joins TRBV6-1 and TRBJ1-5, with no clear D. V was pared by 2 bases and J by 5 bases, with 7 bases between. This CDR3 is 13 amino acids long. Germline V gene data show CDR1 as MNHNS and CDR2 as SASEGT. In DNA form, the CDR3 reads TGTGCCAGCAGTGAAATCGGGGATCAGCCCCAGCATTTT. It translates to CASSEIGDQPQHF.

The chain carries TRBV6-5 and TRBJ1-1; no firm D call. Germline V gene sequence: CDR1 MNHEY, CDR2 SVGAGI. V shed 8 bases and J shed 1 base, with 14 bases lying between them. The CDR3 is made up of 14 amino acids. The CDR3 coding sequence is TGTGCCAGCCTAACCCCAACAGCGAACACTGAAGCTTTCTTT. It yields the protein CASLTPTANTEAFF.

The chain joins TRBV7-3 to TRBJ2-5; D remains ambiguous. The CDR3 loop spans 15 amino acids. V was clipped by 2 bases and J by 1 base, with 11 bases between them. Germline V gene data show CDR1 as SGHTA and CDR2 as FQGTGA. CDR3 protein: CASSLGRLGQETQYF. DNA of the CDR3: TGTGCCAGCAGCTTAGGGCGTTTGGGCCAAGAGACCCAGTACTTC.

The rearrangement joins TRBV29-1 to TRBJ2-5; D possibly corresponds to TRBD2 (6 bases). This CDR3 comprises 13 residues. V lost 5 bases, J lost 4 bases, and 14 bases lay in between. CDR1 is SQVTM and CDR2 is ANQGSEA in the germline V gene. CDR3 sequence: CSVPGFSGETQYF. The CDR3 bases are TGCAGCGTTCCGGGGTTTAGCGGAGAGACCCAGTACTTC.

The J gene is TRBJ1-4, the V gene TRBV27; D remains unclear. V gave up 6 bases and J gave up 0 bases, with 11 bases separating them. There are 15 residues in the CDR3. CDR1 MNHEY and CDR2 SMNVEV come from the germline V gene (reference sequence). The CDR3 DNA reads as TGTGCCAGCAGCCGTGACAAGTCAACTAATGAAAAACTGTTTTTT. Its translation: CASSRDKSTNEKLFF.

This clone was seen a handful of times. CDR3 in amino acids: CASRAGSRSPNEKLFF. In nucleotides, the CDR3 is TGTGCCAGCAGGGCCGGGTCGAGGAGCCCTAATGAAAAACTGTTTTTT. The genes are TRBV28 and TRBJ1-4; no definite D call. Germline V gene lookup returns CDR1 MDHEN and CDR2 SYDVKM. The CDR3 has 16 residues. Between the trimmed V and J ends, which lost 6 bases and 3 bases, there was a span of 17 bases.

The genes are TRBV30 and TRBJ2-7, with TRBD2 matching over 7 bases. The V gene end was trimmed by 3 bases and the J gene end by 4 bases; junction bases not matched to a gene: 6. Germline CDR1 reads GTSNPN; CDR2 reads SVGIG (reference sequence). The CDR3 totals 13 residues. CDR3 nucleotide sequence: TGTGCCTGGAGGTTGGGGGGGGGATACGAGCAGTACTTC. Amino acid sequence: CAWRLGGGYEQYF.

In DNA, the CDR3 is TGCGCCAGCAGCCAAGGGACTAGCGGGAGTTTCTACGAGCAGTACTTC. It codes for CASSQGTSGSFYEQYF. This chain joins TRBV4-1 and TRBJ2-7; the match to TRBD2 covers 13 bases. The CDR3 runs to 16 residues. CDR1 and CDR2 (germline): MGHRA, YSYEKL. V lost 1 base and J lost 3; bases outside the gene matches: 3.

This clone was observed a single time. The rearrangement links TRBV10-3 to TRBJ2-2; TRBD2 matches at 14 bases. The J segment lost 4 bases and the V segment lost 6 bases, leaving 4 bases of the junction unmatched. CDR3 size: 16 residues. Per the germline V gene, CDR1 is ENHRY and CDR2 is SYGVKD. CDR3 residues: CAIRGGLAGGTGELFF. The CDR3 DNA reads TGTGCCATCAGAGGTGGACTAGCGGGGGGCACCGGGGAGCTGTTTTTT.

V is TRBV7-2 and J is TRBJ2-5, with D maybe TRBD1 (6 bases). The germline V and J ends were trimmed by 3 bases and 0 bases, with 8 bases remaining between them. In germline, CDR1 is SGHTA, CDR2 FQGNSA. This CDR3 comprises 14 residues. CDR3 DNA sequence: TGTGCCAGCAGCTTGGACAGCTACCAAGAGACCCAGTACTTC. It is translated as CASSLDSYQETQYF. Full variable domain (missing parts from reference TRBV7-2 and TRBJ2-5): GAGVSQSPSNKVTEKGKDVELRCDPISGHTALYWYRQSLGQGLEFLIYFQGNSAPDKSGLPSDRFSAERTGGSVSTLTIQRTQQEDSAVYLCASSLDSYQETQYFGPGTRLLVL.

The chain's CDR3 is CASSLYGTGLEQYF. The CDR3 region has the DNA TGTGCCAGCAGTTTATACGGGACAGGGTTGGAGCAGTACTTC. This chain connects TRBV28 to TRBJ2-7, with 9 bases aligning to TRBD1. The germline gives CDR1 MDHEN, CDR2 SYDVKM. There are 14 residues in the CDR3. With 1 base clipped from V and 7 bases from J, the junction kept 5 bases outside the gene matches.

V and J are TRBV10-3 and TRBJ2-3; 8 positions agree with TRBD1. Per germline, CDR1 ENHRY and CDR2 SYGVKD. The junction had 8 bases not matched to a gene; V was cut back by 7 bases and J by 8 bases. The CDR3 extends over 13 amino acids. CDR3 bases: TGTGCCATCACCGGGACAGGCGCGTCTACGCAGTATTTT. The encoded protein is CAITGTGASTQYF.